This T cell receptor beta chain was profiled in a study of CD8+ T cells in alopecia areata. Collection of lesional scalp punch biopsies and peripheral blood was performed in alopecia areata patients. The CDR3 runs 14 residues. Germline loops: CDR1 LNHNV, CDR2 YYDKDF (reference sequence). The table lists this clone with a count of one. The junction differs from germline at one of its ends, possibly a read error. Reverse transcription of extracted RNA yielded cDNA, which provided the sequencing template. Only in-frame clones appear in the TCRdb table, and some are missing; sequencing was by immunoSEQ multiplex PCR. The table records more than 150,000 clones, more than 45% of them present only once.

The clonotype comes from a human donor with alopecia areata. This sequence joins TRBV15 and TRBJ2-7, with D unresolved. This specimen consisted of CD8+ T cells sorted from blood, obtained at week 0. CDR3 nucleotides: TGTGCCACCAGCAGAGACCCTACTTCCTCCGAGCAGTACTTC. The encoded protein is CATSRDPTSSEQYF.